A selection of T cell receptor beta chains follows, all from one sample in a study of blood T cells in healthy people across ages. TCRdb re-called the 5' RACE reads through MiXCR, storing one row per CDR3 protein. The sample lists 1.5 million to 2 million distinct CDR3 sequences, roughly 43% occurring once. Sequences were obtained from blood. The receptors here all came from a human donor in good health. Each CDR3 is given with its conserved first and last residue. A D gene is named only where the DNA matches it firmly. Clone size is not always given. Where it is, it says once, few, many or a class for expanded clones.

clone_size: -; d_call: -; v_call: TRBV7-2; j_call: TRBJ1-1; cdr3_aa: CASSSRQDGTEAFF; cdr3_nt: TGTGCCAGCAGCTCACGACAGGATGGCACTGAAGCTTTCTTT
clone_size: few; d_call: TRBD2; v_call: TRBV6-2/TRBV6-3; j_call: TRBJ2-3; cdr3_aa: CASSHRGSGFTDTQYF; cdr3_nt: TGTGCCAGCAGCCACCGGGGTAGCGGGTTCACAGATACGCAGTATTTT
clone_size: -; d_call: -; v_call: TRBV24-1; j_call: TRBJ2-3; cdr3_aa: CATSDLGGSDTQYF; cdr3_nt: TGTGCCACCAGTGATTTGGGTGGGTCAGATACGCAGTATTTT
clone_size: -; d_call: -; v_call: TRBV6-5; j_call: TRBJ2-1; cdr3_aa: CASSRDFPSSYNEQFF; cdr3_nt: TGTGCCAGCAGTCGAGACTTTCCGAGCTCCTACAATGAGCAGTTCTTC
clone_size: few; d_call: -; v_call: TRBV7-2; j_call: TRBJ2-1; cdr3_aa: CASSVTISFSNEQFF; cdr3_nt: TGTGCCAGCAGCGTTACTATTTCCTTTAGTAATGAGCAGTTCTTC
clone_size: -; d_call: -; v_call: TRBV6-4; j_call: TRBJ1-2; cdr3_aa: CATLSPYGYTF; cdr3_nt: TGTGCCACCCTTTCCCCTTATGGCTACACCTTC
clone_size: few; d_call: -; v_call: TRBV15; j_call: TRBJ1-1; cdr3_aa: CATRTLDSHTEAFF; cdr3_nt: TGTGCCACCCGTACCCTGGACAGTCACACTGAAGCTTTCTTT
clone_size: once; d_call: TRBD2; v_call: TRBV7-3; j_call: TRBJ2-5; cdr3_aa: CASSLTSGGDRETQYF; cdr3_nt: TGTGCCAGCAGCTTAACTAGCGGGGGGGATCGTGAGACCCAGTACTTC
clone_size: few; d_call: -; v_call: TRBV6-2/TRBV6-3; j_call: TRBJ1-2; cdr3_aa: CATRGRGEHYGYTF; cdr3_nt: TGTGCCACCCGAGGACGGGGGGAACACTATGGCTACACCTTC
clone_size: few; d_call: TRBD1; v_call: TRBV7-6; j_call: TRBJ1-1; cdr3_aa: CASSDRRKQGASSEAFF; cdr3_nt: TGTGCCAGCAGCGACCGAAGGAAACAGGGGGCGAGCAGTGAAGCTTTCTTT
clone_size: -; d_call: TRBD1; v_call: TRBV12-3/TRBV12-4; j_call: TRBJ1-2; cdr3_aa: CASSLGGTGRIYGYTF; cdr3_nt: TGTGCCAGCAGTTTAGGTGGGACAGGGCGAATCTATGGCTACACCTTC
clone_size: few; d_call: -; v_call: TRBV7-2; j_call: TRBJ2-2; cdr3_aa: CASSLRARGPVITGELFF; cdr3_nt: TGTGCCAGCAGCTTAAGGGCTCGGGGCCCTGTTATCACCGGGGAGCTGTTTTTT
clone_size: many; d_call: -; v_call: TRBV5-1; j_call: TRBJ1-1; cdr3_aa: CASSGQENTEAFF; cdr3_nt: TGTGCCAGCAGTGGTCAGGAGAACACTGAAGCTTTCTTT
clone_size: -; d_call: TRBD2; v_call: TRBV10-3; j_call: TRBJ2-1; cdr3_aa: CAVSPLAGTRNEQFF; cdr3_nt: TGTGCCGTCTCACCGCTAGCCGGGACTAGGAATGAGCAGTTCTTC
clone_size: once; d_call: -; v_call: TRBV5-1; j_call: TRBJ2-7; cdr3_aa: CASSSEVGYEQYF; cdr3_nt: TGCGCCAGCAGTTCCGAGGTTGGCTACGAGCAGTACTTC
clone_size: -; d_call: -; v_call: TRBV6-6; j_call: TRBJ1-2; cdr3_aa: CASSPAGTSYGYTF; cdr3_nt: TGTGCCAGCAGTCCCGCAGGCACATCCTATGGCTACACCTTC
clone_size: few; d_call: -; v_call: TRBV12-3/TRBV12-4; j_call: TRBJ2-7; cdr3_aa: CASSPGTTGEQYF; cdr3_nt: TGTGCCAGCAGTCCTGGGACCACGGGGGAGCAGTACTTC
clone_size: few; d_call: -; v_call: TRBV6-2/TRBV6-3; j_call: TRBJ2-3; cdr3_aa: CASTRTVHTDTQYF; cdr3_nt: TGTGCCAGCACGAGGACAGTCCACACAGATACGCAGTATTTT
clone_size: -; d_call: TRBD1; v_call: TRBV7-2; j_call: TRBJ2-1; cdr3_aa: CASSFAWDRLRHTHNEQFF; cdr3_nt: TGTGCCAGCAGCTTCGCTTGGGACAGGCTCAGGCACACACACAATGAGCAGTTCTTC